The 16 T cell receptor beta chains presented below share a single source sample, sequenced in a study of shared clonotypes between healthy human individuals. Clones were read by immunoSEQ multiplex PCR, and TCRdb kept only the in-frame ones, dropping some. Of approximately 980,000 clones listed, over 75% are singletons. Sequencing input: memory CD4+ T cells sorted from blood. The subset here: CD45RA-negative fraction. Receptors originate from a man younger than 35 in good health.

V is TRBV6-6 and J is TRBJ2-7; TRBD2 might be the D (6 bases). V shed 2 bases and J shed 3 bases, with 11 bases lying between them. Germline-derived CDR1 and CDR2 are MNHNY and SVGAGI (reference sequence). CDR3 size: 14 residues. Written as DNA, the CDR3 is TGTGCCAGCAGTTACGGGCGGGGCCACTACGAGCAGTACTTC. It translates to CASSYGRGHYEQYF.

The chain has TRBV5-5 and TRBJ1-5; TRBD1 is a possible D gene (6 bases). Germline V lookup: CDR1 SGHKS, CDR2 YYEKEE (reference sequence). Trimming left V 0 bases short and J 7 bases short, with 8 bases between. The CDR3 is 13 residues long. The DNA of the CDR3 is TGTGCCAGCAGCTTGGCGGACAGACAGCCCCAGCATTTT. As protein: CASSLADRQPQHF.

The chain joins TRBV19 to TRBJ1-3; D is unclear. In germline, CDR1 is LNHDA, CDR2 SQIVND (reference sequence). Trimming removed 5 bases from V and 0 bases from J, with 8 bases in between. The CDR3 runs 14 residues. CDR3 bases: TGTGCCAGTAGTTGGGATTACTCTGGAAACACCATATATTTT. Amino acids: CASSWDYSGNTIYF.

Comments on this clone: The same CDR3 also results from other DNA sequences found in this sample. The gene calls are TRBV7-2 and TRBJ2-7; D unclear. Germline V gene lookup returns CDR1 SGHTA and CDR2 FQGNSA. The V end was cut by 1 base, the J end by 2 bases, with 6 bases between. CDR3 size: 13 residues. In nucleotides, the CDR3 is TGTGCCAGCAGCTTAGGGGTTGCCTACGAGCAGTACTTC. Translated: CASSLGVAYEQYF.

The rearrangement links TRBV18 to TRBJ2-6; tentative D call: TRBD1 (5 bases). Trimming pared 3 bases from V and 0 bases from J, leaving 12 bases between. Germline CDR1 and CDR2: KGHSH and LQKENI. This CDR3 has 17 residues. DNA of the CDR3: TGTGCCAGCTCACCCGGCAGGGCGGTCTCTGGGGCCAACGTCCTGACTTTC. Amino acids: CASSPGRAVSGANVLTF.

This chain connects TRBV15 to TRBJ2-2; D might be TRBD2 (5 bases). The CDR3 extends over 16 amino acids. The germline gives CDR1 LNHNV, CDR2 YYDKDF (reference sequence). V lost 1 base and J lost 5, with 14 bases in between. The CDR3 nucleotides read TGTGCCACCAGCAGAGTCGGAGGACTTAAAACCGGGGAGCTGTTTTTT. Its translation: CATSRVGGLKTGELFF.

On this clone: The identical CDR3 is also encoded by other nucleotide sequences in the sample. V and J are TRBV6-5 and TRBJ2-5; unclear D gene. Germline V gives CDR1 MNHEY, CDR2 SVGAGI. The CDR3 totals 11 residues. V was pared by 5 bases and J by 5 bases, with 6 bases between. This CDR3 is CASSPLETQYF. The CDR3 bases are TGTGCCAGCAGTCCCTTGGAGACCCAGTACTTC.

About this clone itself: Distinct nucleotide sequences in the sample also encode this CDR3. V and J are TRBV4-1 and TRBJ1-1; 9 bases line up with TRBD1. The CDR3 runs 14 residues. CDR1 and CDR2 from the germline V gene are MGHRA and YSYEKL. Trimming removed 4 bases from V and 4 bases from J; junction bases left unmatched: 4. In nucleotides, the CDR3 is TGCGCCAGCAGCCGCGACAGGGGGGCCACTGAAGCTTTCTTT. It yields the protein CASSRDRGATEAFF.

Details on this clone: The same CDR3 also results from other DNA sequences found in this sample. The chain has TRBV30 and TRBJ2-3; tentative D call: TRBD2 (5 bases). This CDR3 is 13 amino acids long. Looked up from germline, CDR1 is GTSNPN and CDR2 is SVGIG (reference sequence). Trimming left V 2 bases short and J 1 base short, with 7 bases between. The CDR3 region has the DNA TGTGCCTGGAGTCCCGGGGGCACAGATACGCAGTATTTT. Amino acid sequence: CAWSPGGTDTQYF.

The chain links TRBV10-3 to TRBJ1-4; TRBD1 agrees at 11 bases. V was pared by 7 bases and J by 5 bases, with 9 bases of the junction left unmatched. This CDR3 contains 16 residues. CDR1 and CDR2 from the germline V gene are ENHRY and SYGVKD. Here the CDR3 reads CAITSRDRGYNEKLFF. The CDR3 nucleotides are TGTGCCATCACCTCCCGGGACAGGGGGTACAATGAAAAACTGTTTTTT.

Details on this clone: This specimen includes other DNA sequences encoding the same CDR3. This chain links TRBV5-4 with TRBJ2-3; tentatively, D is TRBD2 (5 bases). V dropped 0 bases and J dropped 5 bases, with 13 bases sitting between them. CDR1 and CDR2 (germline): SGHNT, YYREEE (reference sequence). This CDR3 is 15 amino acids long. CDR3 residues: CASSLGGIGGDTQYF. The CDR3 nucleotides are TGTGCCAGCAGCTTGGGAGGGATTGGTGGAGATACGCAGTATTTT. Complete variable domain (other parts from reference TRBV5-4 and TRBJ2-3): ETGVTQSPTHLIKTRGQQVTLRCSSQSGHNTVSWYQQALGQGPQFIFQYYREEENGRGNFPPRFSGLQFPNYSSELNVNALELDDSALYLCASSLGGIGGDTQYFGPGTRLTVL.

The chain uses TRBV30 and TRBJ2-5; D may be TRBD2 (6 bases). V was shortened by 8 bases and J by 4 bases, with 14 bases between the two germline ends. Looked up from germline, CDR1 is GTSNPN and CDR2 is SVGIG (reference sequence). The CDR3 covers 12 residues. The CDR3 nucleotides read TGTGCCGTAGCTGTGGGAGGAGAGACCCAGTACTTC. The encoded protein is CAVAVGGETQYF. The variable domain in full, with the rest retrieved from reference TRBV30 and TRBJ2-5, is SQTIHQWPATLVQPVGSPLSLECTVEGTSNPNLYWYRQAAGRGLQLLFYSVGIGQISSEVPQNLSASRPQDRQFILSSKKLLLSDSGFYLCAVAVGGETQYFGPGTRLLVL.

Here the CDR3 reads CASSAGTLAKNIQYF. The DNA for the CDR3 is TGTGCCAGCAGCGCCGGGACTCTAGCCAAAAACATTCAGTACTTC. The chain recombines TRBV9 with TRBJ2-4; possibly TRBD2 for D (6 bases). The CDR3 runs to 15 residues. V lost 3 bases and J lost 0, with 10 bases in between. Germline CDR1 SGDLS, CDR2 YYNGEE.

Ten or more counts support this clone. V usage is TRBV5-1 and J usage is TRBJ1-3, with D uncertain. Germline V CDR1 and CDR2: SGHRS, YFSETQ. This CDR3 contains 13 residues. The V and J ends lost 7 bases and 0 bases respectively, with 8 bases between them. DNA of the CDR3: TGCGCCAGCTCCGACCCCTCTGGAAACACCATATATTTT. It translates to CASSDPSGNTIYF.

The chain links TRBV6-1 to TRBJ1-5; the match to TRBD1 covers 10 bases. V dropped 7 bases and J dropped 7; count of bases not matched to a gene: 10. Germline V gene lookup returns CDR1 MNHNS and CDR2 SASEGT. The CDR3 covers 15 residues. CDR3 sequence (DNA): TGTGCCAGCACCTTGACAGGGGGCGCAGAACAGCCCCAGCATTTT. Translating it yields CASTLTGGAEQPQHF.

The CDR3 reads CASSIDREPQHF. CDR3 nucleotide sequence: TGTGCCAGTAGTATAGATAGGGAGCCCCAGCATTTT. The chain links TRBV19 to TRBJ1-5, with D unclear. The CDR3 has 12 residues. Germline CDR1 reads LNHDA; CDR2 reads SQIVND (reference sequence). The V gene lost 0 bases and the J gene lost 8 bases, with 5 bases spanning the gap. Drawing the rest from reference TRBV19 and TRBJ1-5, the complete variable domain is DGGITQSPKYLFRKEGQNVTLSCEQNLNHDAMYWYRQDPGQGLRLIYYSQIVNDFQKGDIAEGYSVSREKKESFPLTVTSAQKNPTAFYLCASSIDREPQHFGDGTRLSIL.